The following is a T cell receptor beta chain sequence with its context. Its antigen is as yet unknown. Sequencing used immunoSEQ multiplex PCR; TCRdb keeps in-frame clones, though not all of them. The table includes some 140,000 clones, approximately 80% detected once. The source of the sample is a study of cytotoxic CD8 clonotypes in ibrutinib-treated CLL. Study details: Timing of response sample collection was a median around twelve months after treatment start, with a range of 6 to 36. Across samples, productive templates numbered a few hundred thousand and productive rearrangements reached about 99,000 on average.

V was shortened by 1 base and J by 10 bases, with 13 bases between the two germline ends. The CDR3 runs to 13 residues. Germline assignment: CDR1 LNHDA and CDR2 SQIVND (reference sequence). Points from the study as a whole: The clonality rise at ibrutinib response reflected private clonotype expansion.

Sequences were derived from PBMCs, sampled after 12 months of ibrutinib treatment. The V call is TRBV19, the J call TRBJ1-1; D not certain. This TCR derives from a human donor with chronic lymphocytic leukemia. CDR3 in DNA: TGTGCCAGTAGTATAGGCCAAGGACGCGGAGCTTTCTTT. This sequence encodes CASSIGQGRGAFF.